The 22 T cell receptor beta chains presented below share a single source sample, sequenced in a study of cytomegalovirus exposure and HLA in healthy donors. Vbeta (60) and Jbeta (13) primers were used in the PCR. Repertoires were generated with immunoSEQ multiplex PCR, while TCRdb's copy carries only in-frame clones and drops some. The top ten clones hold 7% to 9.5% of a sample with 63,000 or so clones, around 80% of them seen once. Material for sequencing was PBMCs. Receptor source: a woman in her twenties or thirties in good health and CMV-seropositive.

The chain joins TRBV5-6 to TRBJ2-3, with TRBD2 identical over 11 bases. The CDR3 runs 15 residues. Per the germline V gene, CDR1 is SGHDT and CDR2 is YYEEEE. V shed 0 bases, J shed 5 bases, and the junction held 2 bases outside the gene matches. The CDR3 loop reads CASSLGGTSGDTQYF. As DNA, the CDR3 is TGTGCCAGCAGCTTGGGGGGGACTAGCGGAGATACGCAGTATTTT.

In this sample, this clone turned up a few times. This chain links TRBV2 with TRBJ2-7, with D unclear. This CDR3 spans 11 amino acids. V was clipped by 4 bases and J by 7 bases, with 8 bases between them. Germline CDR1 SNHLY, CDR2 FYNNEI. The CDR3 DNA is TGTGCCAGCAGTGGTCACGAGGAGCAGTACTTC. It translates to CASSGHEEQYF.

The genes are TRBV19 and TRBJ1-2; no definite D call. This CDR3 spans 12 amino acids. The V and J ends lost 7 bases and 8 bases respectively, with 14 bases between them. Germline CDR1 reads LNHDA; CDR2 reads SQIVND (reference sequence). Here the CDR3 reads CASTLWYEGYTF. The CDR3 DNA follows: TGTGCCAGTACTCTCTGGTACGAGGGCTACACCTTC.

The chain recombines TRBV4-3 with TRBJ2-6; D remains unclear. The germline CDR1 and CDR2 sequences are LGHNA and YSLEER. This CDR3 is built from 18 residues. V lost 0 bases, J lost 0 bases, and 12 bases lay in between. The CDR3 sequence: CASSQDFATSSGANVLTF. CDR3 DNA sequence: TGCGCCAGCAGCCAAGATTTCGCCACCAGCTCTGGGGCCAACGTCCTGACTTTC.

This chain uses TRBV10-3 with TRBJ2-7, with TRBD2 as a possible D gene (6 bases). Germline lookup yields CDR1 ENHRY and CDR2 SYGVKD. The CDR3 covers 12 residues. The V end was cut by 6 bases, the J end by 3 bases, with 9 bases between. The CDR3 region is CAISPGDYEQYF. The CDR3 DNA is TGTGCCATCAGCCCGGGAGACTACGAGCAGTACTTC.

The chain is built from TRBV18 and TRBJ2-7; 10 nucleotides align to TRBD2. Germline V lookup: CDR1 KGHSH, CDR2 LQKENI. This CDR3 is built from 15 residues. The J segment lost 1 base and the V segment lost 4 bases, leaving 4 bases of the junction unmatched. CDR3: CASSRERGGSYEQYF. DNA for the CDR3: TGTGCCAGCTCACGGGAGCGGGGGGGATCCTACGAGCAGTACTTC.

The CDR3 spells CASSEKTRRNQPQHF. CDR3 nucleotides: TGTGCCAGCAGTGAAAAAACGAGGAGGAATCAGCCCCAGCATTTT. The chain combines TRBV6-1 with TRBJ1-5; unclear D gene. The V gene lost 2 bases and the J gene lost 4 bases, with 12 bases spanning the gap. The CDR3 has 15 residues. In germline, CDR1 is MNHNS, CDR2 SASEGT.

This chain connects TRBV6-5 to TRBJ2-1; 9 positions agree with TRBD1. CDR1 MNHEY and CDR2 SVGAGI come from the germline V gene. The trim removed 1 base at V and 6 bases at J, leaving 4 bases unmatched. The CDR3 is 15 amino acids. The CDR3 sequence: CASSYWGQGGNEQFF. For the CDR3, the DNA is TGTGCCAGCAGTTACTGGGGACAGGGTGGCAATGAGCAGTTCTTC.

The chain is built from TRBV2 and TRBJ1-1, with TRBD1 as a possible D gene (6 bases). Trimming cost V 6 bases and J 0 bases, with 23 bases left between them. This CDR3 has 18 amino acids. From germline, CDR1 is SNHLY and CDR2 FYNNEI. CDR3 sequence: CASRAGTLRGIMNTEAFF. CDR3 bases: TGTGCCAGCAGGGCCGGGACCCTCAGGGGAATTATGAACACTGAAGCTTTCTTT.

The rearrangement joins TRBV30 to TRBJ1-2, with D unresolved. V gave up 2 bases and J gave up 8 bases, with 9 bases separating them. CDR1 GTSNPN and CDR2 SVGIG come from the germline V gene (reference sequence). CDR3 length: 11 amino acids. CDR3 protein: CAWSTAGGYTF. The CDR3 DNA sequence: TGTGCCTGGAGTACAGCGGGCGGCTACACCTTC.

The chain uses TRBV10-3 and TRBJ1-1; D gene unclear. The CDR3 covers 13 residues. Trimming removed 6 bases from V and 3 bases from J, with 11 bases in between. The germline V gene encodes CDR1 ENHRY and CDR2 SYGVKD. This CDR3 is CAISATRDTEAFF. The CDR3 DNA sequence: TGTGCCATCAGCGCCACTCGGGACACTGAAGCTTTCTTT.

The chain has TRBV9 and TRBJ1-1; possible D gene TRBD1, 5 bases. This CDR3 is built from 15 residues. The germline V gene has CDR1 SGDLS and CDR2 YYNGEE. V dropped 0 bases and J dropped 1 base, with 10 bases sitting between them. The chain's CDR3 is CASSVEGIKNTEAFF. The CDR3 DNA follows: TGTGCCAGCAGCGTAGAGGGGATTAAGAACACTGAAGCTTTCTTT.

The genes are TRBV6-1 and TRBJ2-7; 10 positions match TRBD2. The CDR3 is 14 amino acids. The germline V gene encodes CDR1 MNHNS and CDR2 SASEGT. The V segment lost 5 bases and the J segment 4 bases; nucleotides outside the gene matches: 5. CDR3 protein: CASSTRAGGYEQYF. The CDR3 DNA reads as TGTGCCAGCAGTACGCGAGCGGGAGGGTACGAGCAGTACTTC.

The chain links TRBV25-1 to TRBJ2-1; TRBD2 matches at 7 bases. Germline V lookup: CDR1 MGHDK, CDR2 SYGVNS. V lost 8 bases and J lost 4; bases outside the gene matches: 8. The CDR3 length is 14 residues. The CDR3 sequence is CASSVASGYNEQFF. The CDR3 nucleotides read TGTGCCAGCTCCGTGGCTAGCGGTTACAATGAGCAGTTCTTC.

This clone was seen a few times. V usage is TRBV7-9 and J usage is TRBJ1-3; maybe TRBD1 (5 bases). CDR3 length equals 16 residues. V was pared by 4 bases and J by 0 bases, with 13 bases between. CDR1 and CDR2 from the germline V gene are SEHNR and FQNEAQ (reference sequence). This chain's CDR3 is CASSSGLLSSGNTIYF. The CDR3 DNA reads TGTGCCAGCAGCTCGGGACTCCTGAGCTCTGGAAACACCATATATTTT.

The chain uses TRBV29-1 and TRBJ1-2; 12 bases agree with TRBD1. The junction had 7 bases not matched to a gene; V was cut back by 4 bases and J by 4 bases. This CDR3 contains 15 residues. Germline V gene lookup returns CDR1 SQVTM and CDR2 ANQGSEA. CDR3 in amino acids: CSVGGTGGTVYGYTF. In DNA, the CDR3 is TGCAGCGTTGGGGGGACAGGGGGCACGGTCTATGGCTACACCTTC.

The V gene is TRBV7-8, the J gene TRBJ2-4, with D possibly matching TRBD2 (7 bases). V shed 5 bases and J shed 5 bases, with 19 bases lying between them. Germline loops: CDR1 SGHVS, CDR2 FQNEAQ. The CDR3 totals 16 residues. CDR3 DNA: TGTGCCAGCAGCCGTTCTAGGGGGGGGACCGAAAACATTCAGTACTTC. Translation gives CASSRSRGGTENIQYF. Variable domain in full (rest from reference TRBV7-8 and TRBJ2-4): GAGVSQSPRYKVAKRGQDVALRCDPISGHVSLFWYQQALGQGPEFLTYFQNEAQLDKSGLPSDRFFAERPEGSVSTLKIQRTQQEDSAVYLCASSRSRGGTENIQYFGAGTRLSVL.

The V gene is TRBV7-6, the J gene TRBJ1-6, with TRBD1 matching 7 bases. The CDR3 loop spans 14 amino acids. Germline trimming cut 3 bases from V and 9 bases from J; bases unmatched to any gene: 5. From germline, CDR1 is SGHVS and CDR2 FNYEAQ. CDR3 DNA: TGTGCCAGCAGCTTGAACAGGGGAAGTTCACCCCTCCACTTT. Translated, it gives CASSLNRGSSPLHF.

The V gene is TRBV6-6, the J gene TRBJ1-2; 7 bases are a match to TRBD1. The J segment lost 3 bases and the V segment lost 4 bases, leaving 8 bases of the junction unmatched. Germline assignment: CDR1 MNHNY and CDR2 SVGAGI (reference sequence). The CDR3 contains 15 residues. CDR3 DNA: TGTGCCAGCAGTTGGAAGGGACAGCCGTACTATGGCTACACCTTC. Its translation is CASSWKGQPYYGYTF.

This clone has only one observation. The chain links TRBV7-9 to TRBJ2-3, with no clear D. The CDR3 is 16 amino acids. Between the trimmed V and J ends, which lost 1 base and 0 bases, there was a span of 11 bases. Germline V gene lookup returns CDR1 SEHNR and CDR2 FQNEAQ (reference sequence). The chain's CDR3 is CASSLGSEWSTDTQYF. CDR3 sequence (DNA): TGTGCCAGCAGCTTAGGCTCGGAGTGGAGCACAGATACGCAGTATTTT.

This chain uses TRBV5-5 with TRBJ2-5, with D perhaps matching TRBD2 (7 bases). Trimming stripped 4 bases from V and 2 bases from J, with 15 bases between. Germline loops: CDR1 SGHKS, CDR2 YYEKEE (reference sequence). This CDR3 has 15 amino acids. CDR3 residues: CASSRPGGMQETQYF. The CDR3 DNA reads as TGTGCCAGCAGCCGCCCGGGGGGCATGCAAGAGACCCAGTACTTC. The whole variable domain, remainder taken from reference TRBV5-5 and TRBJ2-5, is DAGVTQSPTHLIKTRGQQVTLRCSPISGHKSVSWYQQVLGQGPQFIFQYYEKEERGRGNFPDRFSARQFPNYSSELNVNALLLGDSALYLCASSRPGGMQETQYFGPGTRLLVL.

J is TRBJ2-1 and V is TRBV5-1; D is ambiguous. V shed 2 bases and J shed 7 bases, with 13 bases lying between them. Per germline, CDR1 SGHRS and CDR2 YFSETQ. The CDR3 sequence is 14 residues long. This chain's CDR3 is CASSFRPFGNEQFF. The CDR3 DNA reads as TGCGCCAGCAGCTTTCGGCCTTTCGGGAATGAGCAGTTCTTC. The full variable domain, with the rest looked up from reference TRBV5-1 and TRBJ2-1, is KAGVTQTPRYLIKTRGQQVTLSCSPISGHRSVSWYQQTPGQGLQFLFEYFSETQRNKGNFPGRFSGRQFSNSRSEMNVSTLELGDSALYLCASSFRPFGNEQFFGPGTRLTVL.